These T cell receptor beta chains were read from a single sample in a study of beta chain features in type 1 diabetes. Profiled with immunoSEQ multiplex PCR; TCRdb holds only in-frame clones, not every one. Of around 200,000 clones listed, 13% were seen once; the top ten hold less than 0.7%. Specimen: central memory CD4+ T cells from blood. These TCRs come from a woman aged 18 to 35 in good health. CDR3s include the opening cysteine and the closing phenylalanine or tryptophan. The D gene is left open where the match is weak. Expanded clones get a size class; other rows say once, few or many, or leave the size out.

D: TRBD2; J: TRBJ2-1; size: few; V: TRBV25-1; DNA: TGTGCCAGCAGCCTAGCGGAAACCTACAATGAGCAGTTCTTC; CDR3: CASSLAETYNEQFF
D: TRBD1; J: TRBJ2-7; size: .; V: TRBV5-5; DNA: TGTGCCAGCAGCTTAGAAGGGACAGGCTACGAGCAGTACTTC; CDR3: CASSLEGTGYEQYF
D: .; J: TRBJ2-5; size: many; V: TRBV7-2; DNA: TGTGCCAGCAGCTTTGGCGCACGGGGGGAGACCCAGTACTTC; CDR3: CASSFGARGETQYF
D: TRBD2; J: TRBJ2-7; size: few; V: TRBV15; DNA: TGTGCCACCGCCCGGACTAGCGGGAGTTTATACGAGCAGTACTTC; CDR3: CATARTSGSLYEQYF
D: TRBD1; J: TRBJ1-3; size: .; V: TRBV5-1; DNA: TGCGCCAGCAGCTTGGGGCCACAGGGGCGCTCTGGAAACACCATATATTTT; CDR3: CASSLGPQGRSGNTIYF
D: TRBD1; J: TRBJ1-2; size: few; V: TRBV19; DNA: TGTGCCAGTAGTGGGACAGGGAGTTTGCGTGGCTACACCTTC; CDR3: CASSGTGSLRGYTF
D: .; J: TRBJ2-1; size: .; V: TRBV2; DNA: TGTGCCAGCAGTGAAGGAACAGGGTCCTACAATGAGCAGTTCTTC; CDR3: CASSEGTGSYNEQFF
D: .; J: TRBJ2-1; size: .; V: TRBV27; DNA: TGTGCCAGCACCCCTAGCCGGGACATTCACTATGAGCAGTTCTTC; CDR3: CASTPSRDIHYEQFF
D: .; J: TRBJ2-1; size: few; V: TRBV7-3; DNA: TGTGCCAGCAGCCCCAAGGAGGGTTACAATGAGCAGTTCTTC; CDR3: CASSPKEGYNEQFF
D: TRBD2; J: TRBJ2-1; size: few; V: TRBV30; DNA: TGTGCCTGGAGTGTAAGCGGGAGTCTCGACAATGAGCAGTTCTTC; CDR3: CAWSVSGSLDNEQFF
D: .; J: TRBJ2-5; size: .; V: TRBV10-3; DNA: TGTGCCTTCCGTAGCGCTCCCCAAGAGACCCAGTACTTC; CDR3: CAFRSAPQETQYF
D: TRBD1; J: TRBJ1-5; size: few; V: TRBV28; DNA: TGTGCCAGCAGTTTGTTCCGTACCAGGGGGCTTCAGCCCCAGCATTTT; CDR3: CASSLFRTRGLQPQHF
D: TRBD1; J: TRBJ2-4; size: .; V: TRBV2; DNA: TGTGCCAGCAGTCCCTATACGGACAGGGGATCTGGAAACATTCAGTACTTC; CDR3: CASSPYTDRGSGNIQYF
D: .; J: TRBJ1-1; size: few; V: TRBV6-6; DNA: TGTGCCAGCAGTACGACAAGACTGAACACTGAAGCTTTCTTT; CDR3: CASSTTRLNTEAFF
D: TRBD1; J: TRBJ1-5; size: few; V: TRBV7-9; DNA: TGTGCCAGCAGCCCCACAGGGGGTAGCCAGCCCCAGCATTTT; CDR3: CASSPTGGSQPQHF
D: TRBD1; J: TRBJ2-7; size: .; V: TRBV6-5; DNA: TGTGCCATGGGGACAGGGGGCGGCTACGAGCAGTACTTC; CDR3: CAMGTGGGYEQYF
D: TRBD2; J: TRBJ2-3; size: .; V: TRBV19; DNA: TGTGCCAGTAGTATCCAGACTAGCGGGCCCACAGATACGCAGTATTTT; CDR3: CASSIQTSGPTDTQYF
D: TRBD2; J: TRBJ2-1; size: few; V: TRBV2; DNA: TGTGCCAGCAGTGATACCTTAGCGGGAATCTGGTTCTTC; CDR3: CASSDTLAGIWFF
D: TRBD1; J: TRBJ2-2; size: .; V: TRBV5-6; DNA: TGTGCCAGCAGCCGTACCGGACAGGGGGCAAACACCGGGGAGCTGTTTTTT; CDR3: CASSRTGQGANTGELFF
D: .; J: TRBJ1-1; size: .; V: TRBV7-8; DNA: TGTGCCAGCAGCCGTAGCCGGAACACTGAAGCTTTCTTT; CDR3: CASSRSRNTEAFF
D: .; J: TRBJ1-4; size: few; V: TRBV20-1; DNA: TGCAGTGCTTTCAGTGAAAAACTGTTTTTT; CDR3: CSAFSEKLFF
D: TRBD2; J: TRBJ2-1; size: .; V: TRBV4-3; DNA: TGCGCCAGCAGCCAAGAGAGACTAGCGGGAGCTCCAGAGCAGTTCTTC; CDR3: CASSQERLAGAPEQFF